One sample yielded the 5 T cell receptor beta chains listed below, sequenced in a study of T-cell reconstitution after alpha-beta-depleted transplantation in children. Unique molecular identifiers were incorporated during preparation of the TCRbeta library. In TCRdb, the PCR reads were re-called with MiXCR into one record per CDR3 protein. The sample contains 250,000 to 400,000 distinct CDR3 sequences, around 25% of which appear only once. Sequences were derived from PBMCs, mostly from graft donor cells, sampled 180 days after TCRalphabeta/CD19-depleted stem cell transplant. Receptors originate from a male patient under 18 who had a stem cell transplant for acute lymphoblastic leukemia, so the T cells may come from the graft donor.

Note on this clonotype: A read error may produce the germline difference seen at one junction end. The chain has TRBV19 and TRBJ1-5; TRBD1 matches at 8 bases. The V gene's germline CDR1 is LNHDA and CDR2 SQIVND (reference sequence). This CDR3 has 16 amino acids. The CDR3 reads CASSLQGARDNRPQHF. As DNA, the CDR3 is TGTGCCAGTAGTTTGCAGGGGGCGCGAGACAATCGGCCCCAGCATTTT.

This clonotype was counted ten times or more. The chain couples TRBV29-1 to TRBJ2-1, with D perhaps TRBD2 (6 bases). Germline lookup yields CDR1 SQVTM and CDR2 ANQGSEA. Trimming left V 7 bases short and J 2 bases short, with 9 bases between. This CDR3 region has 12 residues. The CDR3: CSGGGAYNEQFF. CDR3 nucleotide sequence: TGCAGCGGAGGAGGGGCCTACAATGAGCAGTTCTTC.

This clonotype was seen at least ten times. The rearrangement joins TRBV20-1 to TRBJ2-2, with 10 positions matching TRBD2. Germline CDR1 and CDR2: DFQATT and SNEGSKA (reference sequence). This CDR3 is built from 14 residues. CDR3 DNA sequence: TGCAGCTCCCCCAGCGGGAGGGCATCGGGGGAGCTGTTTTTT. This sequence encodes CSSPSGRASGELFF.

The chain links TRBV29-1 to TRBJ2-2, with 7 positions matching TRBD1. Germline assignment: CDR1 SQVTM and CDR2 ANQGSEA. The CDR3 extends over 13 amino acids. V was clipped by 7 bases and J by 4 bases; unmatched bases: 6. The CDR3 DNA is TGCAGCGGTCGGACAGGCCGCACCGGGGAGCTGTTTTTT. Encoded protein: CSGRTGRTGELFF.

In this sample, this clonotype turned up many times. The genes are TRBV29-1 and TRBJ2-1; 16 positions agree with TRBD2. CDR1 is SQVTM and CDR2 is ANQGSEA in the germline V gene. Trimming cost V 7 bases and J 1 base; bases outside gene matches: 13. This CDR3 has 19 amino acids. CDR3 nucleotide sequence: TGCAGCGCTAAGACGGGACTAGCGGGAGGGCCGGTTTCCTACAATGAGCAGTTCTTC. Amino acids: CSAKTGLAGGPVSYNEQFF.